This T cell receptor beta chain appears in the sequencing data of a study of shared clonotypes between healthy human individuals (dated by TCRdb to 2020 to 2022). Regarding the study in general: Two women and three men aged 18 to 49 years were included in the cohort. Per donor, three plates each were used for CD4 naive and CD4 memory, two for CD8 naive, and one for CD8 memory. The study deeply sequenced blood TCR repertoires of several healthy adults to estimate repertoire size and the extent of clonotype sharing between individuals. To increase sequencing depth and limit assay-specific biases, TCR repertoire library preparation and sequencing were carried out by different laboratories using diverse techniques. Per donor, leukapheresis produced somewhere between about 0.94 and 9 billion PBMCs.

The donors were healthy, HIV-negative adults who had no recently reported acute infections or vaccinations. Only Caucasian adults living in Nashville, Tennessee, USA were represented among the donors. Magnetic negative selection was used to enrich CD4+ T cells, after which naive cells were positively selected on CD45RA and the negative fraction became the memory subset. Blood was collected by leukapheresis, and PBMCs were isolated by Ficoll-Histopaque density gradient centrifugation and then cryopreserved in liquid nitrogen vapor phase. Analytical flow cytometry was used to check the purity and quantity of every magnetically sorted T cell population. Each sorted fraction had its genomic DNA isolated and then quantified by UV absorbance on a Nanodrop 2000c. Of note for this clone: The antigen it binds to is not known. Per-base quality was not reported, and no clone a single base away is much larger than it.

The CDR3 runs 15 amino acids, cysteine and phenylalanine included. Just CDR3 DNA is preserved here, 45 bases in frame from base 1. V has 5 bases trimmed and J has 2 bases trimmed; junction bases matching no gene number 7. Sequences SGHDN (CDR1) and FVKESK (CDR2) are obtained from the germline V gene. TCR CDR3 regions were amplified from genomic DNA by multiplex PCR using the deep immunoSEQ assay. For each cell subset, the extracted genomic DNA was distributed evenly across all wells of several immunoSEQ 96-well plates, and each plate served as one replicate. For sorted subsets, around 200 ng genomic DNA, equal to about 30,000 T cell genomes, was loaded into each replicate PCR. Purified libraries were quantified with a Qubit 3.0 fluorometer, sized on a Bioanalyzer 2100, and re-quantified with the KAPA Library Quantification kit. Every immunoSEQ 96-well plate was sequenced on a separate single-read 150-cycle Illumina NextSeq 550 flow cell. Turning to the authors' computational methods: Because the immunoSEQ output held only junctional sequences and lacked quality scores, the filtering could not match the filtering applied to full-length reads. Sequences were annotated with PyIR, a Python wrapper for IgBLAST v1.9, using IMGT germline references to assign V/J genes and CDR3. Reads were filtered out if the reads had weak V/J assignments (E-value above 1e-6), no CDR3, stop codons, out-of-frame junctions, or ambiguous translated residues. V3J clonotypes were defined as sequences sharing an identical inferred V gene, J gene, and CDR3 amino acid sequence. The percentage overlap between two repertoires was calculated by dividing the number of shared unique clonotypes by the size of the smaller repertoire. RTK rarefaction, the Chao1 estimator, and Recon v2.1 estimates of unobserved clonotypes were used to assess repertoire richness. Generation probabilities for all TCRbeta clonotypes obtained by the gDNA method from several donors were computed using OLGA. TCRdb obtained this table from immuneACCESS and retained in-frame rearrangements with V and J assigned. These tables miss some clones; where compared with another copy, unresolved V genes account for less than half of the shortfall, and the remainder is unexplained. That table gives V, J and clone size, and the DNA gave D and trimming. This sample has around 2.1 million clones in its table, and about 94% of those were observed once. Of the sample, approximately 0.13% is held by the ten largest clones.

Study-wide conclusions, independent of this receptor: Sampling was restricted to blood, and TCR repertoires in tissue are likely to differ from TCR repertoires in blood. Estimated clonotype richness was generally larger for naive than for memory subsets. Because the study included a small number of donors, the genetic and exposure-history diversity represented was limited. Across a handful of donors, around 5.4% of naive CD4, roughly 3.8% of naive CD8, about 2.3% of memory CD4, and around 0.4% of memory CD8 clonotypes were shared. Pairwise subsampling led to the expectation that sequencing depth would affect the degree of clonotype sharing among donors. Incomplete sequencing was indicated by rarefaction of sorted-subset datasets, despite the large sequencing depth. Compared with non-shared clonotypes, the clonotypes found in all four sorted-subset donors had higher generation probabilities.

The V and J segments used are TRBV14 and TRBJ2-5, with 8 junctional bases fitting TRBD1. The origin of this receptor is a young man in good health. The source material was naive CD4+ T cells sorted from blood. In the paper's terms, the cell subset or site label means: CD45RA+ positively selected. The nucleotide sequence reads as follows: TGTGCCAGCAGCTACAGGGGGTCCCTTCAAGAGACCCAGTACTTC. Translation gives CASSYRGSLQETQYF.